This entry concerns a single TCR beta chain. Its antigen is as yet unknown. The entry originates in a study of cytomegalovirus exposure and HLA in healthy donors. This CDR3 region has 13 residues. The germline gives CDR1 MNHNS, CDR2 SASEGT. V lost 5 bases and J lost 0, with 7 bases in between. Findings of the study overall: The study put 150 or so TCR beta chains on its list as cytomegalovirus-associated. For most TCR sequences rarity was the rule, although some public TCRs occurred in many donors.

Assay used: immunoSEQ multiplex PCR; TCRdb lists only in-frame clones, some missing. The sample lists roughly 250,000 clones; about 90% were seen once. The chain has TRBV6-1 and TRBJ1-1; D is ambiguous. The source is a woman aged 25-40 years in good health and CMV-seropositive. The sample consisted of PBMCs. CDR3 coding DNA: TGTGCCAGCAGTCCTACAGTGAACACTGAAGCTTTCTTT. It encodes CASSPTVNTEAFF.